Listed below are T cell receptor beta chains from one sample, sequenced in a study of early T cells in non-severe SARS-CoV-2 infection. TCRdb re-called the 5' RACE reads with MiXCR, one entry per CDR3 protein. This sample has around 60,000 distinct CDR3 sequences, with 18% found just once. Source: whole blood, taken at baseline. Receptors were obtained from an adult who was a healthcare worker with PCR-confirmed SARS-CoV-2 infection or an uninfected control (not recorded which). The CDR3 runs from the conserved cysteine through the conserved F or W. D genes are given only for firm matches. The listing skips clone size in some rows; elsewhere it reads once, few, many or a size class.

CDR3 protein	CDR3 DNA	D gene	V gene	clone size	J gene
CASSMTIAGGTDTQYF	TGCGCCAGCAGCATGACTATAGCGGGGGGCACAGATACGCAGTATTTT	TRBD2	TRBV5-1	many	TRBJ2-3
CASIVDRAGGQETQYF	TGTGCCAGCATCGTGGACCGGGCGGGAGGTCAAGAGACCCAGTACTTC	TRBD2	TRBV6-6	many	TRBJ2-5
CASSSGQPQETQYF	TGCGCCAGCAGCTCGGGACAGCCTCAAGAGACCCAGTACTTC	TRBD1	TRBV5-1	NA	TRBJ2-5
CASSLAGGLAVGEQFF	TGTGCCAGCAGCTTAGCGGGGGGACTAGCTGTGGGTGAGCAGTTCTTC	TRBD2	TRBV7-6	few	TRBJ2-1
CSASSGPGSEQYF	TGCAGTGCTAGCTCGGGACCGGGGAGTGAGCAGTACTTC	NA	TRBV20-1	few	TRBJ2-7
CASSRDRLTYEQYF	TGCGCCAGCAGCAGGGACAGACTAACCTACGAGCAGTACTTC	TRBD1	TRBV5-1	many	TRBJ2-7
CASSVVPKEGEQYF	TGTGCCAGCAGCGTAGTACCAAAGGAGGGCGAGCAGTACTTC	NA	TRBV9	once	TRBJ2-7
CASSFPGRPNTEAFF	TGTGCCAGCAGCTTTCCCGGACGGCCGAACACTGAAGCTTTCTTT	NA	TRBV5-6	few	TRBJ1-1
CASSSGGDEYEQYF	TGTGCCAGCAGCTCGGGGGGGGACGAGTACGAGCAGTACTTC	TRBD2	TRBV7-2	many	TRBJ2-7
CASSYSGFRMNTEAFF	TGTGCCAGCAGTTACTCAGGTTTTAGGATGAACACTGAAGCTTTCTTT	NA	TRBV6-2/TRBV6-3	NA	TRBJ1-1
CASSSDRTVSNQPQHF	TGTGCCAGTAGTTCAGATCGGACAGTAAGCAATCAGCCCCAGCATTTT	NA	TRBV19	few	TRBJ1-5
CASSPGLVDWDTQYF	TGTGCCAGCAGCCCGGGACTAGTCGATTGGGATACGCAGTATTTT	TRBD2	TRBV14	many	TRBJ2-3
CATTGLYEQFF	TGTGCCACCACAGGTCTATATGAGCAGTTCTTC	NA	TRBV28	NA	TRBJ2-1
CASSLSTSGSTNEQFF	TGTGCCAGCAGCCTATCTACTAGCGGGAGTACCAATGAGCAGTTCTTC	TRBD2	TRBV27	few	TRBJ2-1
CASSSGQVNTEAFF	TGCGCCAGCAGCTCAGGCCAGGTGAACACTGAAGCTTTCTTT	NA	TRBV5-1	many	TRBJ1-1
CASSPQSGEQGQPQHF	TGTGCCAGCAGCCCCCAAAGCGGGGAACAAGGCCAGCCCCAGCATTTT	NA	TRBV7-2	NA	TRBJ1-5
CASSVREYNEQFF	TGTGCCAGCAGTGTGCGGGAGTACAATGAGCAGTTCTTC	TRBD2	TRBV2	NA	TRBJ2-1
CASSSVTGTGEEYF	TGTGCCAGCAGCTCCGTAACCGGGACAGGGGAGGAGTACTTC	TRBD1	TRBV5-5	NA	TRBJ2-7
CASSRRTGDSGNTIYF	TGTGCCAGCAGCCGACGGACGGGAGACTCTGGAAACACCATATATTTT	NA	TRBV6-5	few	TRBJ1-3
CSARETSGTTQYF	TGCAGTGCTAGAGAGACTAGCGGGACTACGCAGTATTTT	TRBD2	TRBV20-1	NA	TRBJ2-3
CASSQGGGGRKTQYF	TGTGCCAGCAGCCAAGGGGGAGGCGGGAGAAAGACCCAGTACTTC	TRBD2	TRBV4-2	NA	TRBJ2-5
CAISVGGHQPQHF	TGTGCCATCAGTGTGGGAGGGCATCAGCCCCAGCATTTT	NA	TRBV10-3	few	TRBJ1-5
CAISESETSKYF	TGTGCCATCAGTGAGTCAGAGACTAGCAAGTATTTT	TRBD2	TRBV10-3	NA	TRBJ2-3
CASSRTNRITTNEKLFF	TGCGCCAGCAGCCGAACTAACAGGATTACAACTAATGAAAAACTGTTTTTT	NA	TRBV5-1	few	TRBJ1-4
CAWSEQSTGELFF	TGTGCCTGGAGTGAACAGTCCACCGGGGAGCTGTTTTTT	NA	TRBV30	NA	TRBJ2-2
CTSSLTGFGDTQYF	TGTACCAGCAGCCTCACAGGGTTCGGAGATACGCAGTATTTT	NA	TRBV3-1	NA	TRBJ2-3
CASRDRRYNSPLHF	TGTGCCAGCCGGGACAGGAGATATAATTCACCCCTCCACTTT	TRBD1	TRBV6-6	few	TRBJ1-6
CASSLPPRREGGELFF	TGTGCCAGCAGCTTACCCCCGAGGCGAGAGGGCGGGGAGCTGTTTTTT	NA	TRBV7-8	many	TRBJ2-2
CASRRQGVSNQPQHF	TGTGCCAGCAGGAGACAGGGGGTGAGCAATCAGCCCCAGCATTTT	TRBD1	TRBV2	NA	TRBJ1-5
CASSDWLARKTQYF	TGCGCCAGCAGTGATTGGCTAGCTAGGAAGACCCAGTACTTC	NA	TRBV10-2	NA	TRBJ2-5
CASSLDRGPAGNTIYF	TGTGCCAGCAGCCTCGACAGGGGGCCCGCTGGAAACACCATATATTTT	TRBD1	TRBV7-9	few	TRBJ1-3
CASSLASGSGNTIYF	TGTGCCAGCAGCTTAGCATCCGGCTCTGGAAACACCATATATTTT	NA	TRBV7-9	NA	TRBJ1-3
CATSTHPDGSKQYF	TGTGCCACCAGTACACACCCGGACGGGAGCAAGCAGTACTTC	NA	TRBV24-1	NA	TRBJ2-7
CASSLGIQTNSPLHF	TGTGCCAGCAGCTTAGGCATCCAGACTAATTCACCCCTCCACTTT	NA	TRBV7-2	few	TRBJ1-6
CASSRTSGRSGEQFF	TGTGCCAGCAGCCGGACTAGCGGGAGGAGCGGTGAGCAGTTCTTC	TRBD2	TRBV7-9	many	TRBJ2-1
CASRAQPNTEAFF	TGTGCCAGCAGGGCCCAACCGAACACTGAAGCTTTCTTT	NA	TRBV2	NA	TRBJ1-1
CASSRFTGELFF	TGTGCCAGCAGTCGATTCACCGGGGAGCTGTTTTTT	NA	TRBV6-5	NA	TRBJ2-2
CSVTEGNTEAFF	TGCAGCGTTACCGAAGGGAACACTGAAGCTTTCTTT	NA	TRBV29-1	many	TRBJ1-1
CSARRDRNQPQHF	TGCAGTGCTAGACGGGACAGAAATCAGCCCCAGCATTTT	TRBD1	TRBV20-1	many	TRBJ1-5
CASSLGAFGNQPQHF	TGTGCCAGCAGCTTGGGGGCTTTTGGCAATCAGCCCCAGCATTTT	NA	TRBV5-5	many	TRBJ1-5
CASSPRHADEQYF	TGTGCCAGCAGTCCCCGTCACGCCGACGAGCAGTACTTC	NA	TRBV6-6	NA	TRBJ2-7
CASSPQGARHQPQHF	TGTGCCAGCAGCCCACAGGGGGCGCGTCATCAGCCCCAGCATTTT	TRBD1	TRBV7-2	NA	TRBJ1-5
CSARSIYEQYF	TGCAGTGCTAGATCCATCTACGAGCAGTACTTC	NA	TRBV20-1	NA	TRBJ2-7
CASSPVSRLGPDTQYF	TGTGCCAGCAGCCCCGTCAGTCGACTAGGGCCAGATACGCAGTATTTT	NA	TRBV11-2	many	TRBJ2-3